Listed below are T cell receptor beta chains from one sample, sequenced in a study of patients and donors after allogeneic stem cell transplantation. TCRdb ran MiXCR on the RT-PCR reads and lists one entry per CDR3 protein. The data contain more than 850,000 distinct CDR3 sequences, roughly 17% of them singletons. Sequences were obtained from blood, either unsorted or a sorted T cell fraction (not recorded which). The receptors shown here come from a human donor who was either an allogeneic HSCT recipient or a stem cell or donor lymphocyte infusion donor (not recorded which). It is not recorded whose cells these are; they may come from a transplant donor. Both conserved end residues are part of each CDR3. The order of the fields is CDR3 length, V gene, clone size, D gene, J gene, CDR3 DNA, CDR3 protein. A D gene is named only where the DNA matches it firmly. Rows give clone size only sometimes, using once, few, many, or a class for an expanded clone.

>14|TRBV27|few|TRBD1|TRBJ2-7
TGTGCCAGCCGGCGGGACAGGGATATGAACGAGCAGTACTTC
CASRRDRDMNEQYF
>13|TRBV30|NA|NA|TRBJ2-3
TGTGCCTGGAGCTCGTCAGGCAAAGATACGCAGTATTTT
CAWSSSGKDTQYF
>18|TRBV15|NA|TRBD2|TRBJ2-3
TGTGCCACCAGCAGACCATTACCGGGACTAGCTAGCACAGATACGCAGTATTTT
CATSRPLPGLASTDTQYF
>15|TRBV5-1|many|TRBD2|TRBJ2-7
TGCGCCAGCAGCTTGTCATCTAGCGGCCCCTACGAGCAGTACTTC
CASSLSSSGPYEQYF
>16|TRBV15|few|NA|TRBJ2-7
TGTGCCACCAGCGAGAGAAAAAACCCAGCTTCCTACGAGCAGTACTTC
CATSERKNPASYEQYF
>16|TRBV24-1|few|TRBD1|TRBJ2-1
TGTGCCACCAGTGACTCCGGACAGGGGAGGAACAATGAGCAGTTCTTC
CATSDSGQGRNNEQFF
>13|TRBV9|NA|NA|TRBJ1-1
TGTGCCAGCAGCGTAACGGGGTATACTGAAGCTTTCTTT
CASSVTGYTEAFF
>15|TRBV21-1|NA|NA|TRBJ2-5
TGTGCCAGCAGCGCAAACAGGGTTGGGGGAGAGACCCAGTACTTC
CASSANRVGGETQYF
>11|TRBV6-2/TRBV6-3|many|NA|TRBJ2-1
TGTGCCAGGACGACTGTCAATGAGCAGTTCTTC
CARTTVNEQFF
>17|TRBV2|NA|TRBD1|TRBJ1-2
TGTGCCAGCATCCAGGGGGACCTTCCCGCCCATAACTATGGCTACACCTTC
CASIQGDLPAHNYGYTF
>13|TRBV9|many|NA|TRBJ2-7
TGTGCCAGCAGTGCCGGGAGTCCCAACGAGCAGTACTTC
CASSAGSPNEQYF
>18|TRBV5-1|few|TRBD2|TRBJ2-2
TGCGCCAGCAGCTTGGAGCCTAGCGGGAGCATGAACACCGGGGAGCTGTTTTTT
CASSLEPSGSMNTGELFF
>19|TRBV3-1|NA|TRBD2|TRBJ2-5
TGTGCCAGCAGCCAAGTTATGGCTAGCGGCAAAGGGAGGCAAGAGACCCAGTACTTC
CASSQVMASGKGRQETQYF
>16|TRBV7-2|NA|TRBD1|TRBJ1-1
TGTGCCAGCAGCCGAGGGGACAGGACTAAGAACACTGAAGCTTTCTTT
CASSRGDRTKNTEAFF
>16|TRBV4-3|NA|NA|TRBJ1-4
TGCGCCAGCAGCCAAGTAGGTGTTGCAACTAATGAAAAACTGTTTTTT
CASSQVGVATNEKLFF
>14|TRBV6-5|NA|TRBD2|TRBJ2-2
TGTGCCAGCGTTACTTTAGCGGGGCCCGGGGAGCTGTTTTTT
CASVTLAGPGELFF
>14|TRBV2|NA|NA|TRBJ2-1
TGTGCCAGCTCGGGTCGGGAGCCCTTCAATGAGCAGTTCTTC
CASSGREPFNEQFF
>15|TRBV12-3/TRBV12-4|few|TRBD2|TRBJ2-1
TGTGCCAGCAGTTTGTCCGGGACTACGGCCAATGAGCAGTTCTTC
CASSLSGTTANEQFF
>14|TRBV9|NA|NA|TRBJ2-5
TGTGCCAGCAGCGTAGGGGCGGCGCTAGAGACCCAGTACTTC
CASSVGAALETQYF
>17|TRBV6-2/TRBV6-3|few|NA|TRBJ2-1
TGTGCCAGCAGTTACTCGAGGCATACGGGGCAGTACAATGAGCAGTTCTTC
CASSYSRHTGQYNEQFF
>15|TRBV28|NA|TRBD1|TRBJ2-7
TGTGCCAGCAGTTTCCAGGACAGGGGAAATTACGAGCAGTACTTC
CASSFQDRGNYEQYF
>14|TRBV2|few|NA|TRBJ2-7
TGTGCCAGCAGTGAAACCGAGAACGTCTACGAGCAGTACTTC
CASSETENVYEQYF
>15|TRBV2|NA|TRBD2|TRBJ2-3
TGTGCCAGCAGCGCGGGGGGGTCCTACACAGATACGCAGTATTTT
CASSAGGSYTDTQYF
>16|TRBV29-1|NA|NA|TRBJ2-7
TGCAGCGTTGAAGGGATAGACTACGCCAACTCCTACGAGCAGTACTTC
CSVEGIDYANSYEQYF
>15|TRBV12-3/TRBV12-4|few|NA|TRBJ2-3
TGTGCCAGCAGCATGGGACAAACTAGCACAGATACGCAGTATTTT
CASSMGQTSTDTQYF
>16|TRBV24-1|few|TRBD2|TRBJ2-1
TGTGCCACCAGTGGCAACTGGCGGGAGAACTACAATGAGCAGTTCTTC
CATSGNWRENYNEQFF
>12|TRBV25-1|many|NA|TRBJ2-2
TGTGCCAGCAGTGATCTCACCGGGGAGCTGTTTTTT
CASSDLTGELFF
>15|TRBV7-9|NA|NA|TRBJ1-2
TGTGCCAGCAGCCCACGCGGGGCGGTGGTCTATGGCTACACCTTC
CASSPRGAVVYGYTF
>15|TRBV3-1|NA|NA|TRBJ2-7
TGTGCCAGCAGCCATAAAGCAGGGGCTCCCTACGAGCAGTACTTC
CASSHKAGAPYEQYF
>16|TRBV5-1|few|TRBD1|TRBJ2-3
TGCGCCAGCAGCTTGGAGGGACAGGGGTCCCCAGATACGCAGTATTTT
CASSLEGQGSPDTQYF
>15|TRBV5-1|NA|NA|TRBJ1-2
TGCGCCAGCAGCTTGAGTGGTCCAGGGATTCCTGGCTACACCTTC
CASSLSGPGIPGYTF
>13|TRBV7-9|NA|NA|TRBJ1-1
TGTGCCAGCAGCTGGAGGGGTTCCACTGAAGCTTTCTTT
CASSWRGSTEAFF
>15|TRBV28|few|NA|TRBJ2-3
TGTGCCAGCTTATTTACAGGGACTAGCACAGATACGCAGTATTTT
CASLFTGTSTDTQYF
>14|TRBV5-1|few|NA|TRBJ2-5
TGCGCCAGCAGCTTGACGGGGCCCTCGGAGACCCAGTACTTC
CASSLTGPSETQYF
>11|TRBV5-6|few|NA|TRBJ1-1
TGTGCCAGCAGCTCAGCTCGGGAAGCTTTCTTT
CASSSAREAFF
>17|TRBV6-1|NA|TRBD2|TRBJ2-2
TGTGCCAGCAGTACGGCCGGGACTAGCGGAGTTACCGGGGAGCTGTTTTTT
CASSTAGTSGVTGELFF
>13|TRBV7-9|few|NA|TRBJ2-2
TGTGCCAGCAGCTCACAGGGATCCGGGGAGCTGTTTTTT
CASSSQGSGELFF
>13|TRBV9|few|NA|TRBJ2-7
TGTGCCAGCAGCGTAGAGGGGTGGCACGAGCAGTACTTC
CASSVEGWHEQYF
>15|TRBV7-9|NA|TRBD2|TRBJ2-3
TGTGCCAGCAGCTTACGCGGGGGGAGGATAGATACGCAGTATTTT
CASSLRGGRIDTQYF
>15|TRBV10-3|few|TRBD2|TRBJ2-3
TGTGCCATTAACTTAGCGGGGGAAAACACAGATACGCAGTATTTT
CAINLAGENTDTQYF
>14|TRBV29-1|few|TRBD1|TRBJ1-2
TGCAGCGTTGACTGGGACAGGAATAACTATGGCTACACCTTC
CSVDWDRNNYGYTF
>15|TRBV7-6|few|NA|TRBJ2-2
TGTGCCAGCAGCTTAGACATCGTGAGCACCGGGGAGCTGTTTTTT
CASSLDIVSTGELFF
>14|TRBV12-3/TRBV12-4|few|NA|TRBJ1-1
TGTGCCAGCAGTTTATGGGGTTCGGTAACTGAAGCTTTCTTT
CASSLWGSVTEAFF
>16|TRBV6-1|NA|NA|TRBJ1-1
TGTGCCAGCAAATCACCGGACAGCCCGCGTTTCACTGAAGCTTTCTTT
CASKSPDSPRFTEAFF
>16|TRBV4-3|NA|TRBD1|TRBJ1-1
TGCGCCAGCAGCCAAGAATGGGGACAGGGGGCTCCTGAAGCTTTCTTT
CASSQEWGQGAPEAFF